The text below deals with one T cell receptor (beta chain). Its antigen has not been determined. The input lacks base qualities; no much larger clone sits a single base away. TCRbeta CDR3 regions were amplified from genomic DNA by means of the immunoSEQ Assay, a bias-controlled multiplex PCR. As for the authors' bioinformatics: Nucleated cell counts per sample were estimated from amplification of reference gene primers within the assay. Sequence reads were collapsed and filtered to measure the absolute abundance of every unique TCRbeta CDR3 rearrangement. For each sample, productive Simpson clonality was calculated as the square root of Simpson's diversity index across productive rearrangements. Imported from immuneACCESS, the table was reduced by TCRdb to in-frame sequences with V and J called. These copies leave out some clones; in studies compared against another copy, an unresolved V gene accounts for under half, and the cause of the remainder is not known. V, J and clone size derive from that table, while D and trimming were established from the DNA sequence. The sample yields about 200,000 clones; roughly 77% were counted once. The ten top clones hold about a sixth of the sample.

These data originate in a study of blood T cell repertoires in COVID-19 (dated by TCRdb to the early 2020s). Background for the entire study: Samples from collaborators originated in the United States, Italy and Spain and spanned both the acute and convalescent phases of COVID-19. Where HLA class I and class II types were available, the types were taken from metadata supplied by the sample provider, not from assay-based typing. The prospective study material was composed of cDNA or gDNA derived from T cells, B-cell-depleted T cells, or PBMCs. The repertoires were made available in a free public database intended to serve as a resource for research on the immune response to SARS-CoV-2. Samples were obtained from the ongoing ImmuneRACE study (first 160 participants) and from about 1,300 subjects provided by 6 global collaborators. Subjects who had been exposed to COVID-19, were actively infected with it, or had recovered from it provided the deeply sampled blood TCRbeta repertoires that made up the dataset. A de-identified subject ID, COVID-19 status, age in years and sex were almost always included in the sample metadata.

The study at large found these results: The quantity of clinical and demographic metadata differed by source and by participant and was supplied without curation.

Participants in the prospective study were aged roughly 18 to 89 years, lived in 24 United States geographic areas, and enrolled through a virtual design. In the prospective study, participants were assigned to cohorts based on the clinical history participants reported in a screening survey and a study questionnaire. In the prospective study, mobile phlebotomists collected whole blood, serum and a nasopharyngeal or oropharyngeal swab from each participant. Additional blood draws and questionnaires over an approximately 2-month period could optionally be provided by prospective study participants. Prospective study blood samples were shipped either frozen or at room temperature before DNA extraction. The CDR3 starts with the cysteine, ends with the phenylalanine, and has 15 residues. Kept here is only the CDR3 DNA, which spans 45 bases and is read in frame from base 1. V loses 4 bases, J loses 0 bases, and the germline ends lie 10 bases apart. Based on the germline V gene (reference sequence), the CDR1 and CDR2 sequences are SGHKS and YYEKEE.

The TCR comes from a woman aged 45-59 years with acute COVID-19. The source material was PBMCs or T cells enriched from blood (not recorded which). The rearranged segments are TRBV5-5 and TRBJ1-4, and perhaps TRBD1 as D gene, on 5 matching bases. The nucleotides read TGTGCCAGCAGCCCAGGGCGTGCAACTAATGAAAAACTGTTTTTT. This is translated as CASSPGRATNEKLFF. The full variable domain, completed from the reference TRBV5-5 and TRBJ1-4 proteins outside the CDR3, reads DAGVTQSPTHLIKTRGQQVTLRCSPISGHKSVSWYQQVLGQGPQFIFQYYEKEERGRGNFPDRFSARQFPNYSSELNVNALLLGDSALYLCASSPGRATNEKLFFGSGTQLSVL.